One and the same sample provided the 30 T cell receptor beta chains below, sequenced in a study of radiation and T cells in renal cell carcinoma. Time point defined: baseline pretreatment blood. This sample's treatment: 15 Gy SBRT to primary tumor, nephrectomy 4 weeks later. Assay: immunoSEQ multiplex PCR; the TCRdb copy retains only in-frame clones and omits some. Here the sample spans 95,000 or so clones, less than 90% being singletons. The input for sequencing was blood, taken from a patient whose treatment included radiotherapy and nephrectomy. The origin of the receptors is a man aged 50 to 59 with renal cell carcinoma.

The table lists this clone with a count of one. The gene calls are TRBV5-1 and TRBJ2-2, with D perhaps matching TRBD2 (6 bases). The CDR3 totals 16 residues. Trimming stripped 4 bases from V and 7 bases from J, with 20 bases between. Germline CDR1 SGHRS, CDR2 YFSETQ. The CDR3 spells CASSRYLAPGDGELFF. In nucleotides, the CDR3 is TGCGCCAGCAGCCGGTACCTAGCTCCGGGGGACGGGGAGCTGTTTTTT.

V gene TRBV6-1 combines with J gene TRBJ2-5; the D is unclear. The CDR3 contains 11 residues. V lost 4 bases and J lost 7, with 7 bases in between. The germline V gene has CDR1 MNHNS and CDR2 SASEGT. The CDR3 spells CASSALWTQYF. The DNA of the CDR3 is TGTGCCAGCAGTGCCCTCTGGACCCAGTACTTC.

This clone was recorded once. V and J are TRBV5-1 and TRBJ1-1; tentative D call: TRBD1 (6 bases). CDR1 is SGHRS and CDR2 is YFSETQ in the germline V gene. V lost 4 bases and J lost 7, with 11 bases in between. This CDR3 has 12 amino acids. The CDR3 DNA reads TGCGCCAGCAGCGCGGGACACTATGAAGCTTTCTTT. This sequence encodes CASSAGHYEAFF.

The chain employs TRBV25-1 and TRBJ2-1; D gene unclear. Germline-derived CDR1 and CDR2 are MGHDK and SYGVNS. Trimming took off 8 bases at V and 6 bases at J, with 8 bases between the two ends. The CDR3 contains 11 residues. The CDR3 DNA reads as TGTGCCAGCCTAGATGTCAATGAGCAGTTCTTC. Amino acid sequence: CASLDVNEQFF.

DNA of the CDR3: TGTGCCAGCAGCCAAGATCATCAATGGGCTCCAGAGCCCACAGATACGCAGTATTTT. It codes for CASSQDHQWAPEPTDTQYF. This rearrangement joins TRBV4-2 to TRBJ2-3; D gene ambiguous. V shed 0 bases and J shed 2 bases, with 21 bases lying between them. Germline CDR1 and CDR2: LGHNA and YNFKEQ. This CDR3 has 19 amino acids.

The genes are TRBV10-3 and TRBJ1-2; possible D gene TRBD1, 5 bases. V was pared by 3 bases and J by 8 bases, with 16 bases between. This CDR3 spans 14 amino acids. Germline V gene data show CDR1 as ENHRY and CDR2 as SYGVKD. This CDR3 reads CAISELGAGKGYTF. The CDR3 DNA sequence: TGTGCCATCAGTGAACTAGGGGCAGGGAAAGGCTACACCTTC.

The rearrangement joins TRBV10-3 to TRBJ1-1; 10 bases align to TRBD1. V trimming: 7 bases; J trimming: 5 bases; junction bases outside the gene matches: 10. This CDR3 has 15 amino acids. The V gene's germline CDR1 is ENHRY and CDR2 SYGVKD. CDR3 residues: CAITPGQGPGTEAFF. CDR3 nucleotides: TGTGCCATCACTCCGGGACAGGGGCCGGGGACTGAAGCTTTCTTT.

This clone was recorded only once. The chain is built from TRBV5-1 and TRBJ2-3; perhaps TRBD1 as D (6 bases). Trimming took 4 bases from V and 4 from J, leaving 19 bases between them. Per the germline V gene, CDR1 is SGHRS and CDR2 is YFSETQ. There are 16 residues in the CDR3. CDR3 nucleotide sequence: TGCGCCAGCAGCCCCCAGGGGTCCAGAGGCGCAGATACGCAGTATTTT. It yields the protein CASSPQGSRGADTQYF.

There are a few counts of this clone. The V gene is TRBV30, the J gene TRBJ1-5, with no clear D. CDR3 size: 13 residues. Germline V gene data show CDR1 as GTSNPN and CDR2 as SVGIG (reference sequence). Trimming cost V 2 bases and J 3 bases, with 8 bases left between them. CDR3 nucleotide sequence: TGTGCCTGGAGTTCGGGGTACAATCAGCCCCAGCATTTT. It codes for CAWSSGYNQPQHF.

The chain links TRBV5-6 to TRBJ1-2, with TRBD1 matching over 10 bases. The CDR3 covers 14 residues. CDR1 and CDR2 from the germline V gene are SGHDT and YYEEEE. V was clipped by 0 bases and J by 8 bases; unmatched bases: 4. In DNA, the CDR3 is TGTGCCAGCAGCTTGGCGGGACAGGGGAGCGGCTACACCTTC. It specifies CASSLAGQGSGYTF.

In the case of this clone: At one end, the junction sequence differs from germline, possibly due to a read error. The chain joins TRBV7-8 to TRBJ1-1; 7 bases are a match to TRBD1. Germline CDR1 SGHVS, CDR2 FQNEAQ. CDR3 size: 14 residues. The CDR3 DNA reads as TGTGCCAGCAGCCCTGACAGGGCTAACAGTGAAGCTTTCTTT. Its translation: CASSPDRANSEAFF.

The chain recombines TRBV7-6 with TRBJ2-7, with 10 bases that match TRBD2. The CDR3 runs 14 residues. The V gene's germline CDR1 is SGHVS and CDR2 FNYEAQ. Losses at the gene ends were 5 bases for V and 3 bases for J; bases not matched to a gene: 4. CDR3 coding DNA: TGTGCCAGCAGCGAGCGGGAGGGACTCTACGAGCAGTACTTC. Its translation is CASSEREGLYEQYF.

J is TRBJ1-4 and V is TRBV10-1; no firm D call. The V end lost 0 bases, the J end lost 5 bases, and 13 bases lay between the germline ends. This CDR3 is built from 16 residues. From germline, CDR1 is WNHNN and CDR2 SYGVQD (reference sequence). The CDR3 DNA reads TGCGCCAGCAGTGAGTCGATTCCCCCCGGAAATGAAAAACTGTTTTTT. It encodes CASSESIPPGNEKLFF.

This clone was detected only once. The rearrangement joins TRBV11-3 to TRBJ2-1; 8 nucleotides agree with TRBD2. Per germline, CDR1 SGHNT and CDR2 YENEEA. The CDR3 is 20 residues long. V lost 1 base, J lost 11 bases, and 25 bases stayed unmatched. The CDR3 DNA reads TGTGCCAGCAGCTTAGGGCTCCACTCCTTAGCGGGAAGTACAATGAATCAGCAGTTCTTC. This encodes CASSLGLHSLAGSTMNQQFF.

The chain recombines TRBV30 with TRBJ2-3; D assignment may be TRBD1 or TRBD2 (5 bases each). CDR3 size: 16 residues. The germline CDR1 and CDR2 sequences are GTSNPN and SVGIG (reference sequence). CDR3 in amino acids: CGRGGPRDGSTDTQYF. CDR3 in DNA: TGTGGAAGGGGCGGACCGAGGGATGGTAGCACAGATACGCAGTATTTT.

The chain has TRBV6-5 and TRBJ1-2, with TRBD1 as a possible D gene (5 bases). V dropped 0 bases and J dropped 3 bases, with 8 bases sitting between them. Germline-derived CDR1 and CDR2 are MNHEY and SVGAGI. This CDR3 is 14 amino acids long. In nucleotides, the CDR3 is TGTGCCAGCAGTTACTCCCCGACAGACTATGGCTACACCTTC. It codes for CASSYSPTDYGYTF.

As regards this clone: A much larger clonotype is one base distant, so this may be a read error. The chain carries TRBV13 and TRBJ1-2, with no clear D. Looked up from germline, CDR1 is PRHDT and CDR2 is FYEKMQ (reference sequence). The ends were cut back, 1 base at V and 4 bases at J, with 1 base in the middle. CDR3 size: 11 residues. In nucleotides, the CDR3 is TGTGCCAGCAGCTTAGCCTATGGCTACACCTTC. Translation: CASSLAYGYTF. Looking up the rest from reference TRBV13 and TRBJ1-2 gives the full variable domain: AAGVIQSPRHLIKEKRETATLKCYPIPRHDTVYWYQQGPGQDPQFLISFYEKMQSDKGSIPDRFSAQQFSDYHSELNMSSLELGDSALYFCASSLAYGYTFGSGTRLTVV.

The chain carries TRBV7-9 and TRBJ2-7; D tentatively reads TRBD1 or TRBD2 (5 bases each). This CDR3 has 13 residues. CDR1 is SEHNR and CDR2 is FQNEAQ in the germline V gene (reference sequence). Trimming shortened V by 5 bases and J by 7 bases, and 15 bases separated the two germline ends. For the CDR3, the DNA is TGTGCCAGCAGCCTCGGGACCAACCAGGAGCAGTACTTC. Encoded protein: CASSLGTNQEQYF.

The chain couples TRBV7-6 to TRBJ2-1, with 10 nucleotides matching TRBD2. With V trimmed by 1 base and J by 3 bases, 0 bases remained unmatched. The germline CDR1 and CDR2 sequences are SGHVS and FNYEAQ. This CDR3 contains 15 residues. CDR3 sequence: CASSLVAGGYNEQFF. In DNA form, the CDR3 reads TGTGCCAGCAGCTTAGTAGCGGGAGGCTACAATGAGCAGTTCTTC.

CDR3 protein: CASSSTSGDQETQYF. The CDR3 nucleotides are TGTGCCAGCAGCTCGACTAGCGGGGACCAAGAGACCCAGTACTTC. The chain recombines TRBV7-8 with TRBJ2-5; 11 nucleotides agree with TRBD2. The V gene end was trimmed by 4 bases and the J gene end by 0 bases; junction bases not matched to a gene: 1. Per the germline V gene, CDR1 is SGHVS and CDR2 is FQNEAQ. This CDR3 spans 15 amino acids. Drawing the rest from reference TRBV7-8 and TRBJ2-5, the complete variable domain is GAGVSQSPRYKVAKRGQDVALRCDPISGHVSLFWYQQALGQGPEFLTYFQNEAQLDKSGLPSDRFFAERPEGSVSTLKIQRTQQEDSAVYLCASSSTSGDQETQYFGPGTRLLVL.

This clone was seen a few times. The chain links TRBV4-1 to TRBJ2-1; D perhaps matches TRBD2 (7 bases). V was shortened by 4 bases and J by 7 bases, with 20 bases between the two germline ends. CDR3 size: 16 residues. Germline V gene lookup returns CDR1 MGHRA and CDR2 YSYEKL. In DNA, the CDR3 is TGCGCCAGCAGCCGCGAAGGTCGGGGGGCCGGGAATGAGCAGTTCTTC. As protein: CASSREGRGAGNEQFF.

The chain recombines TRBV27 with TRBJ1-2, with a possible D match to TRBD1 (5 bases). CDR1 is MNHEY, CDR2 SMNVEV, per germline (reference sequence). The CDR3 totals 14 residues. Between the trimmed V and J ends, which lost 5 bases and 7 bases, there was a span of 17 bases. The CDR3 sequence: CASSRDAAYAGYTF. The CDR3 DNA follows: TGTGCCAGCAGTCGGGACGCCGCTTATGCTGGCTACACCTTC.

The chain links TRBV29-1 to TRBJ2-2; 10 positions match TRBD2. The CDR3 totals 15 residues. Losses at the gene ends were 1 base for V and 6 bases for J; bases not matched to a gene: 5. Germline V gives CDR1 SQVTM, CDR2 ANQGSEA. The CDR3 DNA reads TGCAGCGTTGAAGGTTCTAGCGGGAGTCCCGGGGAGCTGTTTTTT. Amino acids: CSVEGSSGSPGELFF.

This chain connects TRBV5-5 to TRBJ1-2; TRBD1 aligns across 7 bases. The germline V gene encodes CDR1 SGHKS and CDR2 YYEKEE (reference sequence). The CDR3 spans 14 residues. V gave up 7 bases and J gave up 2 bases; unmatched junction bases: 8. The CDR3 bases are TGTGCCAGCCGGCGGGACAGAATAAACTATGGCTACACCTTC. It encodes CASRRDRINYGYTF.

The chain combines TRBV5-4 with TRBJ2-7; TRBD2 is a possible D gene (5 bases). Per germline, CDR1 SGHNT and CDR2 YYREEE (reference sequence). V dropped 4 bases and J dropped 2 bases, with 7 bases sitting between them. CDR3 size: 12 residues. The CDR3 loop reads CASSRDTYEQYF. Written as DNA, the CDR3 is TGTGCCAGCAGCCGGGATACCTACGAGCAGTACTTC. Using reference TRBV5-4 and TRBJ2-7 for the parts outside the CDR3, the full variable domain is ETGVTQSPTHLIKTRGQQVTLRCSSQSGHNTVSWYQQALGQGPQFIFQYYREEENGRGNFPPRFSGLQFPNYSSELNVNALELDDSALYLCASSRDTYEQYFGPGTRLTVT.

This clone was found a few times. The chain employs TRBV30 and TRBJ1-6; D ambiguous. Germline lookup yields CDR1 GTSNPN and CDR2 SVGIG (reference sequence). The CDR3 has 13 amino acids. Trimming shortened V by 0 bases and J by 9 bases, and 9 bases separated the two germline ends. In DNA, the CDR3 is TGTGCCTGGAGTGTACTGGAGGGTTCACCCCTCCACTTT. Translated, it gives CAWSVLEGSPLHF.

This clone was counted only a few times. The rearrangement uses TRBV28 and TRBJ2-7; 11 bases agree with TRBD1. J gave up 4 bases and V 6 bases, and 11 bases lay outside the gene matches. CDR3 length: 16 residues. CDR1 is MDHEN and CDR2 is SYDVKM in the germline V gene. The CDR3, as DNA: TGTGCCAGCAGAGGATCCGGGACAGGGGGACGGTACGAGCAGTACTTC. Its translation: CASRGSGTGGRYEQYF.

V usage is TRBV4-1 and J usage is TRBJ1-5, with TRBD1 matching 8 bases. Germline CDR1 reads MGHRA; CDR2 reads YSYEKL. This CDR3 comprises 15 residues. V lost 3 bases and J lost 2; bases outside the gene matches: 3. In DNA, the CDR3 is TGCGCCAGCAGCCAGCAGGACAGGGGCAATCAGCCCCAGCATTTT. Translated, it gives CASSQQDRGNQPQHF.

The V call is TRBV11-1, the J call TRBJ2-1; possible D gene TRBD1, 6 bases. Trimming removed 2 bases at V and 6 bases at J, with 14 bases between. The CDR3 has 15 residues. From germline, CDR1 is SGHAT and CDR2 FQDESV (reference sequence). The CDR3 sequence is CASSLFHRVGNEQFF. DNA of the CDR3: TGTGCCAGCAGCTTATTTCACAGGGTCGGCAATGAGCAGTTCTTC.

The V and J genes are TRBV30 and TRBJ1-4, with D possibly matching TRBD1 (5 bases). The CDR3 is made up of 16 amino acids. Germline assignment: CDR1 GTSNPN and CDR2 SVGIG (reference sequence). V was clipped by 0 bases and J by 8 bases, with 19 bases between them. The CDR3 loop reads CAWSVPRGRMREKLFF. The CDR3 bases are TGTGCCTGGAGTGTACCTCGGGGCCGAATGAGGGAAAAACTGTTTTTT. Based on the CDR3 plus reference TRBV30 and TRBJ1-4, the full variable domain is SQTIHQWPATLVQPVGSPLSLECTVEGTSNPNLYWYRQAAGRGLQLLFYSVGIGQISSEVPQNLSASRPQDRQFILSSKKLLLSDSGFYLCAWSVPRGRMREKLFFGSGTQLSVL.